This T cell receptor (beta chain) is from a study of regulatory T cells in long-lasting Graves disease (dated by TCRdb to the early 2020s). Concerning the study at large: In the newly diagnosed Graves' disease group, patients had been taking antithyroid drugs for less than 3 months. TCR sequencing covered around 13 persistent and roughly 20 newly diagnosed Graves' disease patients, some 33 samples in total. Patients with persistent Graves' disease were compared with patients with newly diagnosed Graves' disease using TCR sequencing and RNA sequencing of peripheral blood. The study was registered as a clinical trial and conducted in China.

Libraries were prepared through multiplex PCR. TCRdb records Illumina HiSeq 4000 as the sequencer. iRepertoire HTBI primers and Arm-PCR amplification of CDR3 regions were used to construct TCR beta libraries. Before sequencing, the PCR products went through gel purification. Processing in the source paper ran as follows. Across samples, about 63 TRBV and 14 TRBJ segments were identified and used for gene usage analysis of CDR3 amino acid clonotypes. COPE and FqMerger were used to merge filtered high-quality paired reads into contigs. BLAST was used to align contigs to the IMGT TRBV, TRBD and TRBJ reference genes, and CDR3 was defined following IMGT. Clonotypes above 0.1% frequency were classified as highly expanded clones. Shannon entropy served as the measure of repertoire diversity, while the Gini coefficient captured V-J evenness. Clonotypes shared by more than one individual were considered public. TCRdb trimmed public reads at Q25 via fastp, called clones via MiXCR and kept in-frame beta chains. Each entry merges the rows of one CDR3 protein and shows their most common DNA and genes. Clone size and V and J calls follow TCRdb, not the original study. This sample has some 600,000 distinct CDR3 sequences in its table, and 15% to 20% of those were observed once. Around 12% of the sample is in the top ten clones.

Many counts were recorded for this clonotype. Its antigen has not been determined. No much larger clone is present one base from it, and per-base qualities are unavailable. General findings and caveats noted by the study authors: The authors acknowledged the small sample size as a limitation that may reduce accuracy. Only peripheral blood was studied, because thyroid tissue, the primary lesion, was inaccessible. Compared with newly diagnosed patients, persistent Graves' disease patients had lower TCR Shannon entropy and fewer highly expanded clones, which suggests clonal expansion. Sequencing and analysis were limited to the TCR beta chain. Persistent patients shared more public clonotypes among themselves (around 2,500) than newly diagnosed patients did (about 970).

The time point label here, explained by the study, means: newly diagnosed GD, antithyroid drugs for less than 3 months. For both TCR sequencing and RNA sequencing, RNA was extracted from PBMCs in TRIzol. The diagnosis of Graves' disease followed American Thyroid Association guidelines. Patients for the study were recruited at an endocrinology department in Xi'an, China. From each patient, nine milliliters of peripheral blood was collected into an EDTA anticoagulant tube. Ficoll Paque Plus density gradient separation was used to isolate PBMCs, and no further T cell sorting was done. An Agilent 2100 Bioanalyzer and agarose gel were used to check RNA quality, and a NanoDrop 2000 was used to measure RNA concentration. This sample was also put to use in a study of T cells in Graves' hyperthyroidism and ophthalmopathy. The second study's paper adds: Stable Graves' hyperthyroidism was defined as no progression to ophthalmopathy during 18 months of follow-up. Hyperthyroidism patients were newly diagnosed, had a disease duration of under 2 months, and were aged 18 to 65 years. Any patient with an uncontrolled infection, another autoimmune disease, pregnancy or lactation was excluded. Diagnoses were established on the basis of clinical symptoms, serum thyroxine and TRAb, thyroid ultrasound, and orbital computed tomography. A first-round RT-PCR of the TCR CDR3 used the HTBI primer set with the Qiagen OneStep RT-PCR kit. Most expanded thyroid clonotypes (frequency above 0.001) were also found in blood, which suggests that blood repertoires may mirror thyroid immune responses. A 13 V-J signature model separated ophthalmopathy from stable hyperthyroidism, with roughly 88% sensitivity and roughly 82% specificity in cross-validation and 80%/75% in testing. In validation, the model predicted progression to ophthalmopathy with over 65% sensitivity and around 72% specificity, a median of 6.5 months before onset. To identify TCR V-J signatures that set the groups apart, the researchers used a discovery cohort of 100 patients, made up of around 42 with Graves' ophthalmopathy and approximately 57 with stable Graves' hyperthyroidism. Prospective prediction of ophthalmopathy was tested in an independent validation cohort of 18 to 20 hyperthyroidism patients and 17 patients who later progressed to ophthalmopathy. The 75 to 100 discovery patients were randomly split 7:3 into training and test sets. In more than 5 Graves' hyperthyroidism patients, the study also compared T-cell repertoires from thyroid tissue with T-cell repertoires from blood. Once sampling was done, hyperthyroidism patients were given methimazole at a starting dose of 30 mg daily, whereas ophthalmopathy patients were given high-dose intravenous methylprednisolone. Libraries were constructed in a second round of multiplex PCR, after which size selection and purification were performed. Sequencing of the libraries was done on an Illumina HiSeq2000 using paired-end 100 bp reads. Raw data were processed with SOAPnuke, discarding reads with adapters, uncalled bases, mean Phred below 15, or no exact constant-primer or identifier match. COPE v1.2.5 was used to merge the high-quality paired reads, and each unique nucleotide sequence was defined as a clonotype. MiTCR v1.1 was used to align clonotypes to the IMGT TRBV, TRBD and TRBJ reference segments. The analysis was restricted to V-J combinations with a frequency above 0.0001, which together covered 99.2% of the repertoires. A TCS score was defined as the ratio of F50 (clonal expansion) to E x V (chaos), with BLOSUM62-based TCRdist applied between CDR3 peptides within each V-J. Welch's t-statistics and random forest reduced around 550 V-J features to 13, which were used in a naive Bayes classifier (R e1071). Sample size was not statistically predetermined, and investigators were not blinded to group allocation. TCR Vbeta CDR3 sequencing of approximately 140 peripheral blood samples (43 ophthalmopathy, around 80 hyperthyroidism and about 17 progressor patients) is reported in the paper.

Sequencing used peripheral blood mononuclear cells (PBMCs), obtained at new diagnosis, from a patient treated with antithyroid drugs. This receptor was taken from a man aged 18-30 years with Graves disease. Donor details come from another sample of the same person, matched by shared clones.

The CDR3 loop reads CASSLAGTGNYGYTF. The base sequence is TGCGCCAGCAGCTTGGCCGGGACAGGGAACTATGGCTACACCTTC. This sequence uses TRBV5-1 and TRBJ1-2; the central 9 bases match TRBD1. The CDR3, from cysteine to phenylalanine, totals 15 residues. The CDR3 DNA has 45 bases and is translated from base 1. CDR1 and CDR2 were assigned from the germline V gene as SGHRS and YFSETQ. The V end gives up 0 bases and the J end 2 bases, leaving 2 bases in the junction not matched to a gene.